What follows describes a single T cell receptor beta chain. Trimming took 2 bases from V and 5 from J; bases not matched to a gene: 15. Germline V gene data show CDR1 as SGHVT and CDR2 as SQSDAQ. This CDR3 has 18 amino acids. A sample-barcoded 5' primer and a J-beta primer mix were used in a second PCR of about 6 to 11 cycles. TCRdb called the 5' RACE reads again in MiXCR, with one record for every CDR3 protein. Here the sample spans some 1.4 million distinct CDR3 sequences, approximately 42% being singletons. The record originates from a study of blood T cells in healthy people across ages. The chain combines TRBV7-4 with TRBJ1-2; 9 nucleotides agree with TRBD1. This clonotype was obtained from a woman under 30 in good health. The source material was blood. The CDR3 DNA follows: TGTGCCAGCAGCTTACAACACCGGGACAGGGCTCTTTGTTATGGCTACACCTTC. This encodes CASSLQHRDRALCYGYTF.